The clone carrying this T cell receptor beta chain was counted once. Clones were sequenced by immunoSEQ multiplex PCR, and TCRdb holds only the in-frame ones, with some missing. This table has 25,000 to 35,000 clones, roughly 84% appearing once. The data originate from a study of OX40 agonist ivuxolimab in advanced cancers. This CDR3 is 13 amino acids long. Trimming stripped 1 base from V and 1 base from J, with 4 bases between. In germline, CDR1 is LNHDA, CDR2 SQIVND (reference sequence). The chain uses TRBV19 and TRBJ1-1; D is uncertain. Sequencing was performed on CD4+ or CD8+ T cells sorted from blood, taken in a trial of the OX40 agonist ivuxolimab. The clonotype comes from an adult with an advanced solid tumor such as melanoma, head and neck, liver or kidney cancer. The CDR3, as DNA: TGTGCCAGTAGTATAGGACAGAACACTGAAGCTTTCTTT. Residues: CASSIGQNTEAFF.